The clone carrying this T cell receptor (beta chain) was recorded a few times. With 5 bases removed from V and 1 base from J, the gap between germline ends came to 11 bases. Germline V gene data show CDR1 as SGHTA and CDR2 as FQGNSA. This CDR3 has 15 residues. The data were taken from a study of blood T cell repertoires in COVID-19. Overall study context: Both acute and convalescent COVID-19 samples were obtained from the United States, Italy and Spain.

Under the authors' procedure: Estimation of nucleated cell counts was performed using reference gene primer amplification. Using immunoSEQ multiplex PCR, the repertoire was profiled, and TCRdb retains in-frame clones only, with some absent. For V, J and clone size, that table is used; D and trimming come from the DNA. The sample lists roughly 60,000 clones, 70% to 90% seen once, with about 0.93% in the top ten. The chain employs TRBV7-2 and TRBJ2-2; D call uncertain. The receptor comes from a man in his 70s with acute or convalescent COVID-19. Specimen: peripheral blood. CDR3 sequence (DNA): TGTGCCAGCAGCGTAGTTGGGCTGAACACCGGGGAGCTGTTTTTT. Translated: CASSVVGLNTGELFF.